This T cell receptor (beta chain) was retrieved from a study of blood T cell repertoires in COVID-19. Sequencing used immunoSEQ multiplex PCR; TCRdb keeps in-frame clones, though not all of them. The sample includes roughly 40,000 clones, roughly 76% of them seen just once. The V gene end was trimmed by 5 bases and the J gene end by 5 bases; junction bases not matched to a gene: 5. The CDR3 length is 15 residues. The germline V gene has CDR1 KGHSH and CDR2 LQKENI. A few counts support this clone. This chain joins TRBV18 and TRBJ2-1; the match to TRBD2 covers 11 bases. This sequence was found in an older man with active or convalescent COVID-19. The sequencing input was peripheral blood. Here the CDR3 reads CASSSTSGNNNEQFF. In DNA form, the CDR3 reads TGTGCCAGCTCATCGACTAGCGGGAACAACAATGAGCAGTTCTTC.